This T cell receptor beta chain was profiled in a study of regulatory dendritic cells for organ transplantation. Study findings and constraints: Regulatory dendritic cells appeared to expand memory CD8+ clones less than mature ones. Naive CD4+ and CD8+ repertoires were highly diverse; memory CD8+ was most oligoclonal. Considerable individual heterogeneity was seen in alloreactive memory CD8+ T cells.

This table comes from immunoSEQ multiplex PCR, and its TCRdb copy is limited to in-frame clones, with some not included. Of roughly 28,000 clones detected, around 83% appear once; the ten largest clones hold about 0.094%. Memory T cells were CD45RO+, naive were CD45RA+, sorted by FACS. A remark on this clone: Its antigen is undetermined.

Germline V gene lookup returns CDR1 KGHSH and CDR2 LQKENI. Trimming shortened V by 3 bases and J by 2 bases, and 13 bases separated the two germline ends. This CDR3 contains 16 residues. The gene calls are TRBV18 and TRBJ2-2; D possibly corresponds to TRBD2 (5 bases). This sequence was found in a human donor in good health. Sequencing was carried out using naive CD4+ T cells from blood. Subset reported: CD45RA+ naive T cells. This CDR3 reads CASSPSDSANTGELFF. DNA of the CDR3: TGTGCCAGCTCACCTAGCGATAGCGCTAACACCGGGGAGCTGTTTTTT.